A selection of T cell receptor beta chains follows, all from one sample in a study of shared T cell receptors in the human thymus. Some clones are missing from TCRdb's copy, which holds only in-frame ones; the method was immunoSEQ multiplex PCR. Seen here are over 650,000 clones, more than 75% observed once, and the top ten hold 0.0094%. This same sample was also part of a study on human thymus T cells.

The sequenced sample was thymocytes. The receptors were sampled from a boy in the first two years of life with a congenital heart defect. Both conserved end residues are part of each CDR3. D genes are given only for firm matches. The listing skips clone size in some rows; elsewhere it reads once, few, many or a size class.

clone size	J gene	D gene	V gene	CDR3 length	CDR3 DNA	CDR3 protein
.	TRBJ1-5	.	TRBV28	12	TGTGCCAGCAGTTTAGCGGGTCAGCCCCAGCATTTT	CASSLAGQPQHF
.	TRBJ2-1	TRBD2	TRBV19	18	TGTGCCAGTAGCCCCAAAGACGGCGGGAGGGCCCTTACAGGGGAGCAGTTCTTC	CASSPKDGGRALTGEQFF
.	TRBJ2-1	TRBD2	TRBV5-4	17	TGTGCCAGCAGCTTGTTCTTGAGCGGGGTCACCTACAATGAGCAGTTCTTC	CASSLFLSGVTYNEQFF
.	TRBJ1-5	TRBD1	TRBV28	16	TGTGCCAGCAGTTTAGGCGGGACAGGTAAGAGTCAGCCCCAGCATTTT	CASSLGGTGKSQPQHF
few	TRBJ2-7	.	TRBV6-4	15	TGTGCCAGCACCTCATCAGGGGACACCACCTACGAGCAGTACTTC	CASTSSGDTTYEQYF
once	TRBJ1-5	.	TRBV6-5	13	TGTGCCAGCAGCGAAACAGGGCGTCAGCCCCAGCATTTT	CASSETGRQPQHF
.	TRBJ2-1	TRBD1	TRBV27	20	TGTGCCAGCAGTTGCGGACAGGGCTACGGAGGCCTGGAATCCTACAATGAGCAGTTCTTC	CASSCGQGYGGLESYNEQFF
.	TRBJ2-7	TRBD2	TRBV6-1	14	TGTGCCAGCAGTGACCAGCGGGAGGTCGACGAGCAGTACTTC	CASSDQREVDEQYF
few	TRBJ1-2	TRBD1	TRBV19	16	TGTGCCAGTACAACCGGACAGGATGGGACTTCGGGTGGCTACACCTTC	CASTTGQDGTSGGYTF
once	TRBJ2-2	.	TRBV30	15	TGTGCCTGGAGTGTTAGAGACAGAAGCACCGGGGAGCTGTTTTTT	CAWSVRDRSTGELFF
.	TRBJ2-6	.	TRBV28	16	TGTGCCAGCGGCTCCCCCCGGGACTCTGGGGCCAACGTCCTGACTTTC	CASGSPRDSGANVLTF
.	TRBJ2-7	TRBD1	TRBV19	14	TGTGCCAGTAGGCCGGGACAGGGTAACTACGAGCAGTACTTC	CASRPGQGNYEQYF
once	TRBJ1-2	TRBD1	TRBV18	16	TGTGCCAGCTCACCACGGGGGGACAGGACTAACTATGGCTACACCTTC	CASSPRGDRTNYGYTF
once	TRBJ2-7	.	TRBV15	16	TGTGCCACCAGCAGGGTGCAGAAGGGACATACCTACGAGCAGTACTTC	CATSRVQKGHTYEQYF
.	TRBJ2-7	.	TRBV5-6	14	TGTGCCAGCAGCTATGAGGACTATACCTACGAGCAGTACTTC	CASSYEDYTYEQYF
few	TRBJ1-2	.	TRBV19	13	TGTGCCAGTAGTAGAGTCGAGACATATGGCTACACCTTC	CASSRVETYGYTF